This T cell receptor (beta chain) originates from a study of cytomegalovirus exposure and HLA in healthy donors. The V gene lost 5 bases and the J gene lost 1 base, with 9 bases spanning the gap. CDR1 is SQVTM and CDR2 is ANQGSEA in the germline V gene. The length of the CDR3 is 13 residues. This PCR relied on a set of 60 Vbeta primers and 13 Jbeta primers. Data came from immunoSEQ multiplex PCR; TCRdb stores just in-frame clones and leaves some out. The sample totals approximately 43,000 clones. The TCR originated in a woman aged 25 to 39 in good health and CMV-seronegative. J is TRBJ1-5 and V is TRBV29-1; no clear D gene. Sequenced: PBMCs. The CDR3 here is CSVSLASNQPQHF. Here the CDR3 DNA reads TGCAGCGTTTCGTTGGCCAGCAATCAGCCCCAGCATTTT.